The T cell receptor beta chain described here comes from a study of CD8+CD57+ T cells in acquired aplastic anemia. Study information: Quantities of DNA derived from sorted CD4+ and CD8+ cells averaged around 3 ug. Among healthy donors, CD4+ cells averaged around 11 million reads.

Genomic DNA constituted the template upon which TCR beta VDJ and CDR3 profiling was performed. TCRdb reprocessed the reads via MiXCR and lists one record per CDR3 protein. The data contain tens of thousands of distinct CDR3 sequences, under 50% of them singletons. Trimming cost V 1 base and J 6 bases, with 16 bases left between them. Germline CDR1 is MGHDK and CDR2 is SYGVNS. The CDR3 contains 15 residues. The V gene is TRBV25-1, the J gene TRBJ2-7; D unclear. The receptor's source is a human donor in good health, serving as a control. The sample consisted of sorted CD4+, CD8+, or CD8+CD57+ T cells (not recorded which) from PBMCs. This CDR3 is CASSELLKNGGEQYF. The CDR3 DNA is TGTGCCAGCAGTGAATTATTGAAGAACGGTGGCGAGCAGTACTTC.